Listed below are T cell receptor beta chains from one sample, sequenced in a study of long-term antiretroviral therapy in people with HIV. The assay was immunoSEQ multiplex PCR, and TCRdb's table has in-frame clones only and misses some. The repertoire holds 25,000 to 35,000 clones, with around 96% as singletons. Sequences were derived from unsorted PBMCs, sampled 6.5 to 6.6 years after starting antiretroviral therapy. Source of these receptors: a man between 25 and 39 years old with HIV. Each CDR3 is given with its conserved first and last residue. The D gene is left open where the match is weak. Size tells how often a clone was seen (once, few, many) or the class of an expanded clone, and some rows leave it out.

TRBJ1-1 TRBV15 NA NA CATSSLRDTEAFF TGTGCCACCAGCTCCTTACGGGACACTGAAGCTTTCTTT
TRBJ2-2 TRBV10-3 once NA CAIIGDSANTGELFF TGTGCCATCATCGGAGACAGCGCGAACACCGGGGAGCTGTTTTTT
TRBJ2-4 TRBV7-9 NA TRBD1 CASSTSDRVVQYF TGTGCCAGCAGTACTTCAGACAGGGTAGTTCAGTACTTC
TRBJ1-1 TRBV29-1 NA NA CSAQGVRTEAFF TGCAGCGCCCAAGGGGTGAGGACTGAAGCTTTCTTT
TRBJ2-7 TRBV4-1 NA NA CASSLSGRDQYYEQYF TGCGCCAGCAGCCTTTCCGGAAGGGATCAGTACTACGAGCAGTACTTC
TRBJ1-3 TRBV12-5 NA NA CASGLGGNTIYF TGTGCTAGTGGTCTGGGAGGAAACACCATATATTTT
TRBJ1-5 TRBV27 NA NA CASSLGVWGPQHF TGTGCCAGCAGTTTAGGGGTTTGGGGGCCCCAGCATTTT
TRBJ2-1 TRBV7-3 NA NA CASSPGGSSYNEQFF TGTGCCAGCAGCCCTGGGGGCAGCTCCTACAATGAGCAGTTCTTC
TRBJ1-2 TRBV2 NA NA CASSELAGNYGYTF TGTGCCAGCAGTGAATTGGCCGGTAACTATGGCTACACCTTC
TRBJ2-3 TRBV9 NA TRBD2 CASSVAASGGLEDTQYF TGTGCCAGCAGCGTAGCCGCTAGCGGGGGACTCGAGGATACGCAGTATTTT
TRBJ2-7 TRBV5-6 NA TRBD2 CASSLGGSEQYF TGTGCCAGCAGCTTGGGCGGGAGCGAGCAGTACTTC
TRBJ2-1 TRBV7-3 NA NA CASSLVGGSYNEQFF TGTGCCAGCAGCTTAGTTGGCGGATCCTACAATGAGCAGTTCTTC
TRBJ2-3 TRBV15 NA NA CATSLYSTDTQYF TGTGCCACCAGCCTTTACAGCACAGATACGCAGTATTTT